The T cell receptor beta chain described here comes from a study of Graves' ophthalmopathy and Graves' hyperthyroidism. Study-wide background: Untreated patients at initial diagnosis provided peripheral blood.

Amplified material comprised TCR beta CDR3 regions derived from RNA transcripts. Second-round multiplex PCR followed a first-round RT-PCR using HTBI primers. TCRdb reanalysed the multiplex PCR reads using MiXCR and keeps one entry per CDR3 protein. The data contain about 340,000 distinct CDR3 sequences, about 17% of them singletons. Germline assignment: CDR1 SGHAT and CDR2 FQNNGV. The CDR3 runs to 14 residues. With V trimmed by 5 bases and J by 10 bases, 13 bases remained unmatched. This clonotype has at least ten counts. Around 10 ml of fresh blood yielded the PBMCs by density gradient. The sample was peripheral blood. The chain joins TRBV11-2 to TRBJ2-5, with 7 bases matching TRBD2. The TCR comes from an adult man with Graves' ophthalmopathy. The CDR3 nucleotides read TGTGCCAGCAGCCTTGGGACTACCCCCGATGGCCAGTACTTC. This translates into CASSLGTTPDGQYF.